This TCR beta chain came from a study of T cell repertoires in cytomegalovirus infection. Study background: CMV infection together with matching HLA type was indicated by public TCR beta signatures. Study results and caveats: Cumulative frequency of public TCR beta families picked out carriers of CMV plus the relevant HLA. HLA-C-restricted CMV-specific TCR beta clonotypes prevailed in the ex vivo response.

To note about this clonotype: What it binds is not known. Germline and junction disagree at one end, which may indicate a read error.

This CDR3 region has 14 residues. Germline CDR1 and CDR2: SEHNR and FQNEAQ (reference sequence). MiXCR, run by TCRdb on the reads, gives a single entry per CDR3 protein. The sample yields some 300,000 distinct CDR3 sequences, about a tenth seen once. Sequenced sample: PBMCs. This TCR was sampled from a human donor in good health (CMV status not recorded). Some clones in this sample may be carry-over from other donors' samples. J is TRBJ1-4 and V is TRBV7-9; D not resolved. CDR3 sequence: CASRLGSGYEKLFF. The CDR3 bases are TGTGCCAGCAGGTTAGGGTCTGGCTATGAAAAACTGTTTTTT.